This is a list of T cell receptor beta chains from one sample in a study of blood T cells in healthy people across ages. MiXCR was run by TCRdb on the 5' RACE reads, yielding one entry per CDR3 protein. The sample lists around 1,800,000 distinct CDR3 sequences; approximately 39% were seen once. The sequencing input was blood. Every receptor here comes from a human donor in good health. The CDR3 runs from the conserved cysteine through the conserved F or W. Each record gives: V gene, J gene, D gene, clone size, CDR3 length, CDR3 protein, CDR3 DNA. The D gene is left open where the match is weak. Expanded clones are given a class, and other clones once, few, many or no size at all.

V: TRBV20-1; J: TRBJ1-1; D: TRBD1; size: -; length: 15; CDR3: CSARDLGTVNTEAFF; DNA: TGCAGTGCTAGAGATCTCGGGACAGTGAACACTGAAGCTTTCTTT
V: TRBV27; J: TRBJ2-7; D: -; size: -; length: 14; CDR3: CASRVGGTSYEQYF; DNA: TGTGCCAGCAGGGTTGGAGGGACCTCCTACGAGCAGTACTTC
V: TRBV5-6; J: TRBJ2-1; D: -; size: -; length: 12; CDR3: CASSLGLALQFF; DNA: TGTGCCAGCAGCTTGGGTTTGGCACTGCAGTTCTTC
V: TRBV7-9; J: TRBJ1-1; D: -; size: -; length: 13; CDR3: CASRKDTGTEAFF; DNA: TGTGCCAGCAGAAAGGACACGGGGACTGAAGCTTTCTTT
V: TRBV6-5; J: TRBJ1-2; D: TRBD1; size: -; length: 13; CDR3: CASSDGTAPGYTF; DNA: TGTGCCAGCAGTGATGGGACAGCCCCAGGCTACACCTTC
V: TRBV7-2; J: TRBJ2-1; D: -; size: few; length: 15; CDR3: CASRYTGTILDEQFF; DNA: TGTGCCAGCAGATATACCGGGACAATATTGGATGAGCAGTTCTTC
V: TRBV10-3; J: TRBJ2-7; D: -; size: few; length: 15; CDR3: CAISPSGTDAYEQYF; DNA: TGTGCCATCAGTCCTTCAGGAACTGACGCCTACGAGCAGTACTTC
V: TRBV29-1; J: TRBJ2-5; D: -; size: -; length: 13; CDR3: CSVELGVKETQYF; DNA: TGCAGCGTTGAACTGGGAGTTAAAGAGACCCAGTACTTC
V: TRBV11-3; J: TRBJ2-5; D: TRBD2; size: -; length: 14; CDR3: CASSPNSGTSQQYF; DNA: TGTGCCAGCAGCCCTAACTCCGGGACTAGTCAGCAGTACTTC
V: TRBV7-3; J: TRBJ1-2; D: -; size: few; length: 14; CDR3: CASSPVGTAYGYTF; DNA: TGTGCCAGCAGCCCAGTGGGGACGGCGTATGGCTACACCTTC
V: TRBV30; J: TRBJ2-2; D: -; size: -; length: 14; CDR3: CAWHRARNTGELFF; DNA: TGTGCCTGGCACCGGGCCAGGAACACCGGGGAGCTGTTTTTT
V: TRBV25-1; J: TRBJ1-4; D: -; size: -; length: 14; CDR3: CASSESRGREKLFF; DNA: TGTGCCAGCAGTGAATCGAGGGGACGGGAAAAACTGTTTTTT
V: TRBV29-1; J: TRBJ2-7; D: -; size: -; length: 12; CDR3: CSAGRGSDEQYF; DNA: TGCAGCGCCGGGCGGGGTAGCGACGAGCAGTACTTC
V: TRBV6-2/TRBV6-3; J: TRBJ2-7; D: -; size: -; length: 17; CDR3: CASSYNGLQSSSYGQYF; DNA: TGTGCCAGCAGTTACAATGGACTCCAATCTAGCTCCTACGGGCAGTACTTC
V: TRBV27; J: TRBJ2-1; D: -; size: -; length: 16; CDR3: CASSLSTGHARNEQFF; DNA: TGTGCCAGCAGTTTATCCACAGGCCACGCGAGGAATGAGCAGTTCTTC
V: TRBV12-3/TRBV12-4; J: TRBJ1-1; D: TRBD1; size: -; length: 14; CDR3: CASSSGQGYTEAFF; DNA: TGTGCCAGCAGTTCGGGACAGGGGTACACTGAAGCTTTCTTT
V: TRBV7-2; J: TRBJ2-3; D: -; size: many; length: 15; CDR3: CASSLGWTVTDTQYF; DNA: TGTGCCAGCAGCTTAGGATGGACAGTCACAGATACGCAGTATTTT
V: TRBV28; J: TRBJ1-5; D: -; size: many; length: 15; CDR3: CASSIYRRANQPQHF; DNA: TGTGCCAGCAGTATATATCGCCGGGCGAATCAGCCCCAGCATTTT
V: TRBV7-2; J: TRBJ2-5; D: TRBD1; size: few; length: 14; CDR3: CASSITRGRETQYF; DNA: TGTGCCAGCAGCATCACCAGGGGGCGGGAGACCCAGTACTTC
V: TRBV15; J: TRBJ2-3; D: TRBD2; size: once; length: 21; CDR3: CATSRDRVTLAGGPFTDTQYF; DNA: TGTGCCACCAGCAGAGATCGGGTAACCCTAGCGGGGGGCCCTTTCACAGATACGCAGTATTTT
V: TRBV20-1; J: TRBJ1-6; D: -; size: few; length: 13; CDR3: CSARDPDRAPLHF; DNA: TGCAGTGCTAGAGATCCGGACAGAGCACCCCTCCACTTT
V: TRBV7-9; J: TRBJ1-2; D: TRBD1; size: -; length: 16; CDR3: CASSLAGTGANYGYTF; DNA: TGTGCCAGCAGCTTAGCAGGGACAGGGGCTAACTATGGCTACACCTTC